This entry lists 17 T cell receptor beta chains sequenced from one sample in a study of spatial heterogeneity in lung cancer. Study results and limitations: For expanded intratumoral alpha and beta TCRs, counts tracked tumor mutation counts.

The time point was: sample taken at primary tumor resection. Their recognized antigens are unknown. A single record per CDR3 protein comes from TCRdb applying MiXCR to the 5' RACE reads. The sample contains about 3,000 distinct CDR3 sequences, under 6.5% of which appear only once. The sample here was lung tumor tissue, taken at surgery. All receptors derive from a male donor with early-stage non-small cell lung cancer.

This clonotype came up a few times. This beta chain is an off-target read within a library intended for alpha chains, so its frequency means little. Here the CDR3 DNA reads TGTGCCAGCAGTTTTACAACGGGACTAGCGGGAGTTATAGAGACCCAGTACTTC. Its protein product is CASSFTTGLAGVIETQYF. The chain uses TRBV12-3 or TRBV12-4 and TRBJ2-5; TRBD2 aligns across 14 bases. The CDR3 contains 18 residues. V lost 3 bases, J lost 4 bases, and 10 bases stayed unmatched.

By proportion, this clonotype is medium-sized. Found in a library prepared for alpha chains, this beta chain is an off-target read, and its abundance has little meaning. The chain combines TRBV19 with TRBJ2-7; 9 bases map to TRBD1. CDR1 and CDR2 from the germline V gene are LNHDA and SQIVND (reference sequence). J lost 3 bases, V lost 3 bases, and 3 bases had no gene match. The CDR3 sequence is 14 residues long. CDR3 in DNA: TGTGCCAGTAGTATTCAGGGACAGGGCTACGAGCAGTACTTC. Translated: CASSIQGQGYEQYF.

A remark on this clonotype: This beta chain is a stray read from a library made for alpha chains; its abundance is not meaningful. CDR3 nucleotides: TGTGCCAGCTCACCACGGAGCGAAGAGACCCAGTACTTC. Amino acid sequence: CASSPRSEETQYF. The chain carries TRBV18 and TRBJ2-5; D call uncertain. This CDR3 spans 13 amino acids. Germline CDR1 is KGHSH and CDR2 is LQKENI. Trimming took 1 base from V and 3 from J, leaving 6 bases between them.

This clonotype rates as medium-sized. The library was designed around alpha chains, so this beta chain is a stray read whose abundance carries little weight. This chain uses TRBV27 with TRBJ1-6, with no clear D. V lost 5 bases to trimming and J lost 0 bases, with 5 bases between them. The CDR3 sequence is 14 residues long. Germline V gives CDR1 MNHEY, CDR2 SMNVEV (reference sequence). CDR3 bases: TGTGCCAGCAGTCCCAGCTCCTATAATTCACCCCTCCACTTT. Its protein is CASSPSSYNSPLHF.

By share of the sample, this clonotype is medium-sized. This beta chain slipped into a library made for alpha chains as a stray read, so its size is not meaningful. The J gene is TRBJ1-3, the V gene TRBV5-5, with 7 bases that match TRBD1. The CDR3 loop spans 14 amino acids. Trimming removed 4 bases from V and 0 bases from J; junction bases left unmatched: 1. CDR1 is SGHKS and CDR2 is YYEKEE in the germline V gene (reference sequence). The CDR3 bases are TGTGCCAGCAGCCGACAGGGCTCTGGAAACACCATATATTTT. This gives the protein CASSRQGSGNTIYF. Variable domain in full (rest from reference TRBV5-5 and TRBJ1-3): DAGVTQSPTHLIKTRGQQVTLRCSPISGHKSVSWYQQVLGQGPQFIFQYYEKEERGRGNFPDRFSARQFPNYSSELNVNALLLGDSALYLCASSRQGSGNTIYFGEGSWLTVV.

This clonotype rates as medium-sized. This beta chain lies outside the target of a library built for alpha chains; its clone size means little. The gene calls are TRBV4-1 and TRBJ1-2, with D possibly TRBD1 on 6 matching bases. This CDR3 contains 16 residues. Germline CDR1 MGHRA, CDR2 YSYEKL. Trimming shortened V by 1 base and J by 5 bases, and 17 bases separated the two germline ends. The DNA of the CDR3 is TGCGCCAGCAGCCAAGGCGACGGCTCGAGGGGGTATGGCTACACCTTC. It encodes CASSQGDGSRGYGYTF.

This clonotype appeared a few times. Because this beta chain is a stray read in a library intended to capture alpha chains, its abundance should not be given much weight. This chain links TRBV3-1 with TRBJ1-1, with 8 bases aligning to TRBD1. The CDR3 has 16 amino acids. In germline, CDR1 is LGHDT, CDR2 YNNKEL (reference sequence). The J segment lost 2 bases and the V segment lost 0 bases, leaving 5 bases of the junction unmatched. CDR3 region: CASSQDSGGANTEAFF. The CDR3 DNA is TGTGCCAGCAGCCAAGATTCAGGGGGCGCAAACACTGAAGCTTTCTTT.

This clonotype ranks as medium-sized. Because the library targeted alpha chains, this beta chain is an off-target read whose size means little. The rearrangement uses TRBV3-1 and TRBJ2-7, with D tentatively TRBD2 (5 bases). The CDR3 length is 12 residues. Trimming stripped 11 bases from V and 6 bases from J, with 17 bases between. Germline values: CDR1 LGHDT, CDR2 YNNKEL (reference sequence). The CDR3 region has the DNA TGTGCCGTTAAGTCGGGGTCGAGCGAGCAGTACTTC. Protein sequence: CAVKSGSSEQYF.

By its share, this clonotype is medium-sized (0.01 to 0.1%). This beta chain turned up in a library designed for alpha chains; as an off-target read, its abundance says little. The CDR3 reads CASSLEGSEYNEQFF. In DNA, the CDR3 is TGCGCCAGCAGCTTGGAGGGTAGCGAATACAATGAGCAGTTCTTC. V usage is TRBV5-1 and J usage is TRBJ2-1; D may be TRBD2 (5 bases). The germline CDR1 and CDR2 sequences are SGHRS and YFSETQ. With 0 bases removed from V and 4 bases from J, the gap between germline ends came to 11 bases. The CDR3 extends over 15 amino acids.

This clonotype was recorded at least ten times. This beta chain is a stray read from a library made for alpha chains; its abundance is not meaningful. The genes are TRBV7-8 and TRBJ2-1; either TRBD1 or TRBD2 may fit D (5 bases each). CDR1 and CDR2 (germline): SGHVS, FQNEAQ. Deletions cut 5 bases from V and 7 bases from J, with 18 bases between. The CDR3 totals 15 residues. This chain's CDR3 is CASSEGLRRINEQFF. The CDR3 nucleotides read TGTGCCAGCAGCGAGGGGTTGAGGCGGATTAATGAGCAGTTCTTC.

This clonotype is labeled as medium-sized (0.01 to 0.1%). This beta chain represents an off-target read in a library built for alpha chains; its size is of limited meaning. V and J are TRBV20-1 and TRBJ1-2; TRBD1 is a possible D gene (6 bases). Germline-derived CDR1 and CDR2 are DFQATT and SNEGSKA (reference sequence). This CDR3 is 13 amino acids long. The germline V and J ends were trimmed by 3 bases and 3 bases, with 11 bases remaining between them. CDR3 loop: CSASEGGYYGYTF. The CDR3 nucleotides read TGCAGTGCTAGTGAGGGGGGTTACTATGGCTACACCTTC.

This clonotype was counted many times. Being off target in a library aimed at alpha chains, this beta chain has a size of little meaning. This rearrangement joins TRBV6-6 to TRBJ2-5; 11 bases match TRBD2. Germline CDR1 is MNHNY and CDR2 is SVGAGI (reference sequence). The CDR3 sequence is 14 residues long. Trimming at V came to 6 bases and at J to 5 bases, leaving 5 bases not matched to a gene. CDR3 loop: CASRLAGVMETQYF. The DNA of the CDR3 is TGTGCCAGCAGACTAGCGGGAGTTATGGAGACCCAGTACTTC.

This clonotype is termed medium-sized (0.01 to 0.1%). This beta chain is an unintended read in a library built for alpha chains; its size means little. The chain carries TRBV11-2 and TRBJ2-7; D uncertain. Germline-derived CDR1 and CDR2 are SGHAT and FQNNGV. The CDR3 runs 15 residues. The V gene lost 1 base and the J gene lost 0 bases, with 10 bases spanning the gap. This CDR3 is CASSLARGVSYEQYF. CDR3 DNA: TGTGCCAGCAGCTTAGCTCGTGGGGTCTCCTACGAGCAGTACTTC. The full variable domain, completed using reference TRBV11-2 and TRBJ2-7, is EAGVAQSPRYKIIEKRQSVAFWCNPISGHATLYWYQQILGQGPKLLIQFQNNGVVDDSQLPKDRFSAERLKGVDSTLKIQPAKLEDSAVYLCASSLARGVSYEQYFGPGTRLTVT.

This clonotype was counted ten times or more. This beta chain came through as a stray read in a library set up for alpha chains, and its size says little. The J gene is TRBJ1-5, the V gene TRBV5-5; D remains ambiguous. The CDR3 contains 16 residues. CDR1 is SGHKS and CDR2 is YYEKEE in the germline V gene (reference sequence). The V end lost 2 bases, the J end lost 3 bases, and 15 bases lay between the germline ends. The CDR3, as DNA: TGTGCCAGCAGCTTAAAACCAACCGACTTCAATCAGCCCCAGCATTTT. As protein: CASSLKPTDFNQPQHF.

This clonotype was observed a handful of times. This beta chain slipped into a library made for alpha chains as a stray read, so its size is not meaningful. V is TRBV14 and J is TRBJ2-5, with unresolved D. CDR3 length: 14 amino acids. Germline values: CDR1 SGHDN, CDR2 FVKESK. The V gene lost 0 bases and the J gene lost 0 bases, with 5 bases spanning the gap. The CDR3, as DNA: TGTGCCAGCAGCCAAGACGCCAACCAAGAGACCCAGTACTTC. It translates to CASSQDANQETQYF. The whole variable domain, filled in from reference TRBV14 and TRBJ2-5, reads EAGVTQFPSHSVIEKGQTVTLRCDPISGHDNLYWYRRVMGKEIKFLLHFVKESKQDESGMPNNRFLAERTGGTYSTLKVQPAELEDSGVYFCASSQDANQETQYFGPGTRLLVL.

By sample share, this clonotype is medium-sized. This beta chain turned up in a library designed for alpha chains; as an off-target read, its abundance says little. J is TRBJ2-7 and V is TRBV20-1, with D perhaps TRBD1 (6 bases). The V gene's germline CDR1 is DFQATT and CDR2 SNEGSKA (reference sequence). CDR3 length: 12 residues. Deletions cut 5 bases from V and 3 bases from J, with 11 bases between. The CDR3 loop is CSAETGFYEQYF. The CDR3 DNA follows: TGCAGTGCTGAAACAGGGTTCTACGAGCAGTACTTC.

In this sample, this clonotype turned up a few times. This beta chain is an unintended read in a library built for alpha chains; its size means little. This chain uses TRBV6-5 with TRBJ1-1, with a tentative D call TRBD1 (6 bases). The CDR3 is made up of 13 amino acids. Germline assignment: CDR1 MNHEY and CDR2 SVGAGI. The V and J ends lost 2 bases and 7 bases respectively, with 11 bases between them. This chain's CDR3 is CASSYEGGREAFF. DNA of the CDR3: TGTGCCAGCAGTTACGAGGGGGGACGTGAAGCTTTCTTT.